This T cell receptor (beta chain) originates from a study of blood T cells in healthy people across ages. V gave up 0 bases and J gave up 5 bases, with 10 bases separating them. The CDR3 consists of 14 residues. CDR1 is KGHSH, CDR2 LQKENI, per germline. Next came a second PCR, run for about 6 to 11 cycles, which used a sample-barcoded 5' primer along with a J-beta primer mix. One entry per CDR3 protein, called by TCRdb with MiXCR from the 5' RACE reads. The sample has approximately 780,000 distinct CDR3 sequences, more than 25% seen once; the top ten hold about 3%. This sample also appeared in a second study, on T cells of mothers and their children. As that study records: In the second PCR, M1S primer introduced barcodes and 2-4 random bases. Related mother and child pairs showed slightly greater overlap (not significant) than unrelated pairs did.

The sequenced sample was blood. This receptor was identified in a boy younger than 18 in good health. The V and J genes are TRBV18 and TRBJ2-5; D remains ambiguous. CDR3 DNA sequence: TGTGCCAGCTCACCACCGGGCCAGGTGGAGACCCAGTACTTC. Its protein product is CASSPPGQVETQYF.